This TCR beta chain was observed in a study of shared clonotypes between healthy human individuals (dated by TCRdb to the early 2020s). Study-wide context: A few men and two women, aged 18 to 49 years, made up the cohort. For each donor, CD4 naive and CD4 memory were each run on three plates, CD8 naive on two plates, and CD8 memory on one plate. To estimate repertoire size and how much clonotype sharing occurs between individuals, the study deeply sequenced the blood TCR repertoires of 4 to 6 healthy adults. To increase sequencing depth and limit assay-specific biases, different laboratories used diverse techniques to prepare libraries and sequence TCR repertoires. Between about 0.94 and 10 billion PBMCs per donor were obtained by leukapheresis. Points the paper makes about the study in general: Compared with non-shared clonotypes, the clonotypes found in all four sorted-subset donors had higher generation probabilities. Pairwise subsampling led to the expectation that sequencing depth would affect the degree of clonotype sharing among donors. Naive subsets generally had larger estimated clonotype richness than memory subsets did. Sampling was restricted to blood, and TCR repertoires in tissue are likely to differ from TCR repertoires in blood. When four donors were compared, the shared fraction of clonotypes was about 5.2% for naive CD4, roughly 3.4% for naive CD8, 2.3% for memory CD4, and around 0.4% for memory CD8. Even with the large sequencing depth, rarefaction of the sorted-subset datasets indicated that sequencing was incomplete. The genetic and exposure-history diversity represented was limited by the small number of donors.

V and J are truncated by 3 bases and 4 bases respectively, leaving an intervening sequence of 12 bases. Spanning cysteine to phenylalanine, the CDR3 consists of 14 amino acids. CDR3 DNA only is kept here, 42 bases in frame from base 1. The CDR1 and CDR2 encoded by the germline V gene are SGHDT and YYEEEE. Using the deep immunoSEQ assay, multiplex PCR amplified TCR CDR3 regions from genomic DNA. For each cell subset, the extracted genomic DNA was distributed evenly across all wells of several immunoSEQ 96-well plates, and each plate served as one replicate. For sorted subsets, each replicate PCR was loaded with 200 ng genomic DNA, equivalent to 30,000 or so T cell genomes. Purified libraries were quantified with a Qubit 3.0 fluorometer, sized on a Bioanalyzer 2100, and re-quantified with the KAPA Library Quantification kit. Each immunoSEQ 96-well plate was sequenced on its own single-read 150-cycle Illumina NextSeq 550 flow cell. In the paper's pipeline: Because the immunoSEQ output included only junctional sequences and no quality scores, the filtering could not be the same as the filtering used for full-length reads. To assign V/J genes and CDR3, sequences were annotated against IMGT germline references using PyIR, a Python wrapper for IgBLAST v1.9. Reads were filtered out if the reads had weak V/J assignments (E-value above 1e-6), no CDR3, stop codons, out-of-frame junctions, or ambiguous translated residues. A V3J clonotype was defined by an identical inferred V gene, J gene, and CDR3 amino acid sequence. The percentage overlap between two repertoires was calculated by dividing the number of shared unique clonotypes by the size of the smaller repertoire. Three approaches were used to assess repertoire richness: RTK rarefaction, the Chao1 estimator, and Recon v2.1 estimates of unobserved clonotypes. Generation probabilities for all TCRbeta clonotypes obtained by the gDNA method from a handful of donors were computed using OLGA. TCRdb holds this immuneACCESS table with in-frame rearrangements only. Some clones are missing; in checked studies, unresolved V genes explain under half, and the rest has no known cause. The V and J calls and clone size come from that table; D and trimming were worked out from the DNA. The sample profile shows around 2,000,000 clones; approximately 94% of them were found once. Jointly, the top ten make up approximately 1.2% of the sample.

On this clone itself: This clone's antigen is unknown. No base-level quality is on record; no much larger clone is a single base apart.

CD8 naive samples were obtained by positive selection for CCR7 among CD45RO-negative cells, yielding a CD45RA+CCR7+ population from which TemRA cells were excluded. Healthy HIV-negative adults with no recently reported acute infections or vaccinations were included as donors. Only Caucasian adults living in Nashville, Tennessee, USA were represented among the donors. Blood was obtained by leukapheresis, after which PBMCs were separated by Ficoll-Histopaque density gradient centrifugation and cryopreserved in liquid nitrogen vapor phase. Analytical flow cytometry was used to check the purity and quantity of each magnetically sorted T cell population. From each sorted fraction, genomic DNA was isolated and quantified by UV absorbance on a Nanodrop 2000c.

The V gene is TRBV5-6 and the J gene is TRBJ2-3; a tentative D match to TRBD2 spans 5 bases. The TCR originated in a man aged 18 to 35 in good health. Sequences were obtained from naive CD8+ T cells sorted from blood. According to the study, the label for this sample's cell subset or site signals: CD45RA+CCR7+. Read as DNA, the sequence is TGTGCCAGCAGCTCGGACTTCGGCCCAGATACGCAGTATTTT. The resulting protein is CASSSDFGPDTQYF.